This entry concerns a single T cell receptor (beta chain). Antigen specificity is unknown. This sample was taken from a study of OX40 agonist ivuxolimab in advanced cancers. Study background: Antecedent anti-PD-1, anti-PD-L1 or anti-CTLA-4 therapy was permissible, with roughly 40% having received some. Study results and limitations: Some nonresponders also had low normalized T-cell clonal expansion. Partial responders treated at 0.1-3.0 mg/kg exhibited clonal expansion among the lowest measured.

V was cut by 8 bases and J by 0 bases, with 4 bases left in between. CDR3 length: 11 residues. Germline V lookup: CDR1 MNHNS, CDR2 SASEGT. With autoimmune disease history or systemic immunosuppression, patients were excluded. Method: immunoSEQ multiplex PCR; TCRdb's copy keeps in-frame clones and lacks some. The table has 70,000 to 90,000 clones, approximately 92% seen once. This rearrangement joins TRBV6-1 to TRBJ1-2; D not resolved. The sequenced sample was CD4+ or CD8+ T cells sorted from blood, obtained in a trial of the OX40 agonist ivuxolimab. The source of this sequence is an adult with an advanced solid tumor such as melanoma, head and neck, liver or kidney cancer. The CDR3 protein is CASQANYGYTF. The CDR3 DNA reads TGTGCCAGCCAGGCTAACTATGGCTACACCTTC.